The 32 T cell receptor delta chains listed next were all sequenced from one sample in a study of γδ T cells in repeated Plasmodium falciparum infection. Vgamma9/Vdelta2+ and Vdelta2-negative gammadelta T cells were flow-sorted from PBMC for bulk sequencing. With CATT, TCRdb re-called clones from the multiplex PCR reads. The sample yields about 48,000 delta-chain clones, 1.6% seen once. The material sequenced was gamma-delta T cells from blood. Receptor source: a pool of human donors (malaria-infected and uninfected, not separated).

This clone has just a few counts. TCRdb records a much larger clone's protein for this DNA, with a difference at residue 15 that likely arises from a read error; the protein given is the translation of the DNA. The genes are TRDV2 and TRDJ1; 10 bases are shared with TRDD3. TCRdb carries no J gene annotation; the J gene was assigned here by matching the DNA with germline. Unmatched junction bases numbered 23, after V lost 5 bases and J lost 0 bases. CDR3 size: 21 residues. The V gene's germline CDR1 is GEAIGNYY and CDR2 EKD. CDR3 nucleotide sequence: TGTGCCTGTGTGAGGTTACCGGAACACAAGGGGGATACGGGGCACACCGATAAACTCATCTTT. Protein product: CACVRLPEHKGDTGHTDKLIF.

Turning to this clone: TCRdb's protein, taken from a much larger clone, differs from this DNA's translation at residue 20, likely owing to a read error; the protein displayed comes from the DNA. The chain uses TRDV1 and TRDJ1; 7 bases fit TRDD3. No J gene is reported in TCRdb; it was inferred here by comparing the DNA with germline. Germline CDR1 reads TSWWSYY; CDR2 reads QGS. This CDR3 region has 24 residues. DNA of the CDR3: TGTGCTCTTGGGGAACTCGAGTTTTACCTGTTCAGAGGTGGGATACACCACATCACCAATAAACTCATCTTT. Translating it yields CALGELEFYLFRGGIHHITNKLIF.

In regard to this clone: TCRdb assigns this DNA the protein of a much larger clone, which departs from its translation at residue 5; this likely reflects a read error, and the protein shown comes from translating the DNA. The V gene is TRDV2, the J gene TRDJ1, with unresolved D. The J gene comes from matching the DNA to germline here; TCRdb lacks it. V was trimmed by 2 bases and J by 9 bases, leaving 15 bases between them. The CDR3 runs to 13 residues. In germline, CDR1 is GEAIGNYY, CDR2 EKD. The CDR3 sequence is CACDIRRVPELIF. In DNA form, the CDR3 reads TGTGCCTGTGACATCCGACGGGTCCCCGAACTCATCTTT.

This clone was seen more than once but under ten times. The TCRdb record carries a much larger clone's protein, which differs from this DNA's translation at residue 12; a read error is the likely cause, and the protein listed here is the DNA translation. The chain joins TRDV3 to TRDJ1, with a weak D call TRDD3 (6 bases). Here the J gene was assigned by germline matching of the DNA, as TCRdb has none. The V gene's germline CDR1 is TVYSNPD and CDR2 GDNSRS (reference sequence). The CDR3 runs to 16 residues. As DNA, the CDR3 is TGTGCCTTTAGTGCGCGACTGTGGGGGTACACCGGTAAACTCATCTTT. This translates into CAFSARLWGYTGKLIF.

On this clone: The translation of this DNA and the TCRdb protein of a much larger clone differ at residue 6, probably owing to a read error; the protein shown here is translated from the DNA. The chain employs TRDV1 and TRDJ1; tentatively, D is TRDD2 (9 bases). As TCRdb names no J gene, one was assigned here on the basis of a DNA match to germline. This CDR3 is 21 amino acids long. Per germline, CDR1 TSWWSYY and CDR2 QGS. Trimming left V 3 bases short and J 0 bases short, with 29 bases between. Here the CDR3 DNA reads TGTGCTCTTGGGGAGGCCTTCCTACGATTCTGGGGGAAACTGTACACCGATAAACTCATCTTT. This encodes CALGEAFLRFWGKLYTDKLIF.

A few counts support this clone. The TCRdb protein, from a much larger clone, departs from this DNA's translation at residue 15, likely by read error; the protein shown derives from the DNA. The chain combines TRDV1 with TRDJ1; 10 bases are shared with TRDD3. In germline, CDR1 is TSWWSYY, CDR2 QGS. This CDR3 has 17 residues. CDR3 DNA sequence: TGTGCTCTTGAGGGCCCCCACAGGGGGATACGGAGCGATAAACCCATCTTT. It yields the protein CALEGPHRGIRSDKPIF.

This clone was seen more than once but under ten times. A far more abundant clone sits one base away, making this likely a read error. Other DNA sequences from this sample encode an identical CDR3 as well. The chain carries TRDV1 and TRDJ1, with a weak D call TRDD3 (8 bases). CDR3 length: 19 residues. The germline CDR1 and CDR2 sequences are TSWWSYY and QGS. In DNA form, the CDR3 reads TGTGCTCTTGGGGTTTTCCTACGAGGGATACGCAAGTACACCGATAAACTCATCTTC. Translation: CALGVFLRGIRKYTDKLIF.

This clone was observed a few times. It is likely a read error: a sequence one base away is far more abundant. Other DNA sequences from this sample encode an identical CDR3 as well. The chain employs TRDV1 and TRDJ1; TRDD3 matches 10 bases. TCRdb does not report a J gene; here it was assigned by matching the DNA to germline references. Germline values: CDR1 TSWWSYY, CDR2 QGS. The junction had 24 bases not matched to a gene; V was cut back by 3 bases and J by 5 bases. The CDR3 runs 21 residues. Here the CDR3 DNA reads TGTGCTCTTGGGGATGATTCTCCCCCTAACTGGGGGATTTGGGTTACTGATAAACTCATCTTT. This codes for CALGDDSPPNWGIWVTDKLIF.

This clone was observed at least ten times. The protein that TCRdb holds for this DNA derives from a much larger clone and differs from the translated DNA at residue 9, which likely indicates a read error; the protein shown here is translated from the DNA. Distinct nucleotide sequences in the sample also encode this CDR3. For the CDR3, the DNA is TGTGCCTGTGACACCGTACTGGGAGCGAACCTGACAGCACAACTCTTCTTT. Amino acid sequence: CACDTVLGANLTAQLFF. The V call is TRDV2, the J call TRDJ2, with D perhaps TRDD3 (6 bases). No J gene was available from TCRdb, and it was assigned here by a germline match of the DNA. CDR1 and CDR2 from the germline V gene are GEAIGNYY and EKD. Trimming removed 0 bases at V and 3 bases at J, with 16 bases between. There are 17 residues in the CDR3.

Comment on this clone: Translating this DNA gives a protein that differs at residue 18 from the TCRdb one, which belongs to a much larger clone; a read error is likely, and the protein shown is this translation. The rearrangement joins TRDV1 to TRDJ1; the D call may be TRDD2 or TRDD3 (9 bases each). Germline loops: CDR1 TSWWSYY, CDR2 QGS. The CDR3 totals 20 residues. As DNA, the CDR3 is TGTGCTCTTGGGGAGGCCTTCCTACTGGGGGACTACGATTACACCGATAAACCCATCTTT. Translated, it gives CALGEAFLLGDYDYTDKPIF.

In this sample, this clone turned up a few times. This DNA translates differently at residue 17 from the TCRdb protein, which is that of a much larger clone; a read error is likely, and the protein shown is the DNA's own translation. V gene assignment gives TRDV1, but the J gene was left uncalled; the D call of TRDD3 is as the table states it, not checked on the DNA. The CDR3 has 19 amino acids. Germline CDR1 is TSWWSYY and CDR2 is QGS. This CDR3 is CALGKPLPFLRINTDKPIF. CDR3 in DNA: TGTGCTCTTGGGAAGCCACTACCTTTCCTACGGATCAACACCGATAAACCCATCTTT.

Ten or more counts support this clone. A read error may account for a junction end that differs from germline. The chain joins TRDV2 to TRDJ1, with 10 bases that match TRDD3. There are 23 residues in the CDR3. CDR1 and CDR2 (germline): GEAIGNYY, EKD. The CDR3 bases are TGTGCCTGTGACACCGCCCCGGCACGTGGAGTGGGGGATACTACCTACCTACCTGGTAAACCCATCTTT. Its protein is CACDTAPARGVGDTTYLPGKPIF.

Regarding this clone: The TCRdb protein, from a much larger clone, departs from this DNA's translation at residue 15, likely by read error; the protein shown derives from the DNA. The genes are TRDV2 and TRDJ1; TRDD3 agrees at 10 bases. In the absence of a J gene in TCRdb, the DNA was matched to germline to assign it here. There are 21 residues in the CDR3. Germline V gene lookup returns CDR1 GEAIGNYY and CDR2 EKD. V lost 0 bases, J lost 2 bases, and 20 bases stayed unmatched. The CDR3 bases are TGTGCCTGTGACACCGGCTTCTTTACTGGGGGATTCGCTGAGGAAACCGATAAACTCATCTTT. This gives the protein CACDTGFFTGGFAEETDKLIF.

This clone showed up many times. The rearrangement uses TRDV1 and TRDJ1; 7 bases fit TRDD2. No J segment appears in TCRdb, so it was assigned here by matching the sequence to germline. In germline, CDR1 is TSWWSYY, CDR2 QGS. The V and J ends lost 4 bases and 3 bases, in that order; junction bases with no gene match: 26. This CDR3 has 21 amino acids. CDR3 region: CALGVFFWPSSKEVLADKLIF. The CDR3 region has the DNA TGTGCTCTTGGGGTCTTTTTCTGGCCTTCCTCCAAGGAAGTACTGGCCGATAAACTCATCTTT.

Of note for this clone: TCRdb attributes to this sequence the protein of a much larger clone, which differs from the DNA translation at residue 11; a read error is likely, and the protein displayed is translated from the DNA. The chain joins TRDV1 to TRDJ1, with a possible D match to TRDD2 (5 bases). V was pared by 5 bases and J by 0 bases, with 28 bases between. Per the germline V gene, CDR1 is TSWWSYY and CDR2 is QGS. The CDR3 has 20 residues. Here the CDR3 reads CALGPFLSSVQVSYTDKLIF. The CDR3 nucleotides are TGTGCTCTTGGGCCTTTCCTCTCCTCCGTACAAGTTTCTTACACCGATAAACTCATCTTT.

Comment on this clone: TCRdb assigns this DNA the protein of a much larger clone, which departs from its translation at residue 7; this likely reflects a read error, and the protein shown comes from translating the DNA. The chain joins TRDV1 to TRDJ1, with 10 nucleotides matching TRDD3. As TCRdb names no J gene, one was assigned here on the basis of a DNA match to germline. The CDR3 has 17 amino acids. In germline, CDR1 is TSWWSYY, CDR2 QGS. Trimming removed 2 bases from V and 1 base from J; junction bases left unmatched: 7. CDR3 protein: CALGELRGIRGTDKLIF. As DNA, the CDR3 is TGTGCTCTTGGGGAATTACGGGGGATACGAGGCACCGATAAACTCATCTTT.

This clone was observed a few times. Translating this DNA gives a protein that differs at residue 9 from the TCRdb one, which belongs to a much larger clone; a read error is likely, and the protein shown is this translation. As DNA, the CDR3 is TGTGCTCTTGGGGAACCAGGCCTTCATACGAGGTTCTGGGGGATAGGCGGCGGGGTCACCGATAAACTCATCTTT. This codes for CALGEPGLHTRFWGIGGGVTDKLIF. This chain uses TRDV1 with TRDJ1; 10 nucleotides align to TRDD3. The J gene is absent in TCRdb and was assigned here via DNA matching to germline. CDR3 size: 25 residues. Losses at the gene ends were 1 base for V and 1 base for J; bases not matched to a gene: 30. The germline CDR1 and CDR2 sequences are TSWWSYY and QGS.

The rearrangement links TRDV1 to TRDJ3; the D is unclear. The J gene, not given by TCRdb, was assigned here from a germline match of the nucleotide sequence. Germline values: CDR1 TSWWSYY, CDR2 QGS. The CDR3 consists of 17 residues. V gave up 2 bases and J gave up 2 bases, with 10 bases separating them. The CDR3 nucleotides read TGTGCTCTTGGGGAAGGTGAGCTTACCTGGGACACCCGACAGATGTTTTTC. Translating it yields CALGEGELTWDTRQMFF.

This clone has a count of ten or more. TCRdb shows a much larger clone's protein in place of this DNA's translation, and the two differ at residue 12, likely through a read error; the protein shown is translated from the DNA. The rearrangement uses TRDV3 and TRDJ1, with D tentatively TRDD3 (7 bases). Trimming removed 0 bases at V and 0 bases at J, with 32 bases between. The CDR3 sequence is 21 residues long. Germline CDR1 reads TVYSNPD; CDR2 reads GDNSRS (reference sequence). The CDR3 spells CAFRAPSPLGAVWAYTDKLIF. CDR3 nucleotide sequence: TGTGCCTTTAGAGCGCCTTCCCCCCTGGGGGCCGTATGGGCGTACACCGATAAACTCATCTTT.

In its sample, this clone was seen a few times. This likely stems from a read error, as it lies one base from a far larger clone. The sample holds other DNA sequences that translate to the same CDR3. This chain joins TRDV1 and TRDJ1, with 8 nucleotides matching TRDD3. Germline matching of the DNA provided the J gene here, since TCRdb leaves it blank. The germline V gene encodes CDR1 TSWWSYY and CDR2 QGS. CDR3 length: 21 residues. CDR3 sequence (DNA): TGCGCTCTTGGGGAACTAAGGACCTACAACCGAACTGGGGGTTGCACCGATAAACTCATCTTT. Amino acid sequence: CALGELRTYNRTGGCTDKLIF.

This clone was counted only a few times. A far bigger clonotype differs at one base, so this is likely a read error. The same CDR3 can be traced to other DNA sequences in this sample. The V call is TRDV1, the J call TRDJ1, with 9 bases matching TRDD3. The V gene's germline CDR1 is TSWWSYY and CDR2 QGS. The CDR3 length is 19 residues. CDR3 residues: CALGDPFQGGYLYTDKLIF. The CDR3 nucleotides are TGTGCCCTTGGGGACCCCTTCCAAGGGGGATACTTGTACACCGATAAACTCATCTTT.

As for this clone: This DNA's translation differs at residue 15 from TCRdb's protein, which comes from a much larger clone; a read error is likely, and the protein shown is translated from the DNA. This chain joins TRDV1 and TRDJ1, with 8 nucleotides matching TRDD3. V was pared by 1 base and J by 2 bases, with 21 bases of the junction left unmatched. Per germline, CDR1 TSWWSYY and CDR2 QGS. The CDR3 consists of 21 residues. CDR3 bases: TGTGCTCTTGGGGAACATATGGCGGCCTACTGGGGGGCCCGGTTGACCGATAAACTCATCTTT. Its translation: CALGEHMAAYWGARLTDKLIF.

Turning to this clone: The protein TCRdb lists belongs to a much larger clone and differs from this DNA's translation at residue 18, which points to a read error; the protein shown is made from the DNA. The rearrangement joins TRAV38-2/DV8 to TRDJ1, with D perhaps matching TRDD2 (6 bases). The J gene, absent from TCRdb, was called here by matching the DNA to germline. Germline lookup yields CDR1 TSESDYY and CDR2 QEAYKQQN. This CDR3 is 22 amino acids long. The DNA for the CDR3 is TGTGCTTATAGGAGCGTACTTCCTCGGTGTTGGTTGGGGACCTCGTACACCGGTAAACTCATCTTT. It is translated as CAYRSVLPRCWLGTSYTGKLIF.

This clone has at least ten counts. Other DNA sequences in the same sample also yield this CDR3. The gene calls are TRDV1 and TRDJ1; TRDD3 aligns across 10 bases. Germline V gene data show CDR1 as TSWWSYY and CDR2 as QGS. J lost 3 bases, V lost 7 bases, and 11 bases had no gene match. The CDR3 is 16 amino acids. CDR3 residues: CALEEEGGYVADKLIF. CDR3 nucleotide sequence: TGTGCTCTTGAAGAGGAAGGGGGATACGTCGCCGATAAACTCATCTTT.

This clone was detected only a few times. The protein TCRdb lists belongs to a much larger clone and differs from this DNA's translation at residue 10, which points to a read error; the protein shown is made from the DNA. This chain links TRDV1 with TRDJ1; the D is unclear. TCRdb gives no J gene; it was assigned here by matching the DNA to germline. Germline V gene sequence: CDR1 TSWWSYY, CDR2 QGS. The CDR3 is 13 residues long. The CDR3 region has the DNA TGTGCTCTTGGGGAATTTCGCAGCGATAGACTCATCTTT. Translation gives CALGEFRSDRLIF.

In this sample, this clone turned up many times. V is TRDV1 and J is TRDJ1, with TRDD3 matching over 9 bases. From germline, CDR1 is TSWWSYY and CDR2 QGS. V lost 1 base to trimming and J lost 5 bases; unmatched junction nucleotides: 11. The CDR3 runs to 17 residues. CDR3 protein: CALGEPGDTPSTDKLIF. CDR3 sequence (DNA): TGTGCTCTTGGGGAACCGGGGGATACCCCCTCCACTGATAAACTCATCTTT.

The table lists this clone with a count of one. For the V gene the call is TRDV1; the J gene has no call; whether TRDD3, the table's D call, matches the DNA was not checked. The CDR3 runs 17 residues. Germline loops: CDR1 TSWWSYY, CDR2 QGS. CDR3 in amino acids: CALGEIRTGLYTDKIIF. CDR3 in DNA: TGTGCTCTTGGGGAAATTAGGACCGGACTGTACACCGATAAAATAATATTT.

This clone was found a few times. The gene calls are TRDV1 and TRDJ1; D ambiguous. The J gene, missing from TCRdb, was assigned here through DNA to germline matching. Germline CDR1 reads TSWWSYY; CDR2 reads QGS. Trimming removed 6 bases at V and 10 bases at J, with 12 bases between. The length of the CDR3 is 11 residues. The CDR3 loop reads CALGFRPRLIF. CDR3 bases: TGTGCTCTTGGATTTCGCCCTCGACTCATCTTT.

This clone came up a few times. The protein that TCRdb holds for this DNA derives from a much larger clone and differs from the translated DNA at residue 10, which likely indicates a read error; the protein shown here is translated from the DNA. The chain carries TRDV1 and TRDJ1; D is ambiguous. The CDR3 is 18 residues long. CDR1 TSWWSYY and CDR2 QGS come from the germline V gene. Trimming shortened V by 3 bases and J by 0 bases, and 20 bases separated the two germline ends. The CDR3 region has the DNA TGTGCTCTTGGGGAGCCGAGATCTCCTTTCGGAGACACCGATAAACTCATCTTT. It encodes CALGEPRSPFGDTDKLIF.

This clone was counted only a few times. This DNA translates differently at residue 15 from the TCRdb protein, which is that of a much larger clone; a read error is likely, and the protein shown is the DNA's own translation. This chain uses TRDV1 with TRDJ1; 8 nucleotides agree with TRDD3. The J gene was missing in TCRdb and was found by matching the end of the DNA to germline. This CDR3 is 21 amino acids long. The germline gives CDR1 TSWWSYY, CDR2 QGS. Germline trimming cut 2 bases from V and 1 base from J; bases unmatched to any gene: 21. The CDR3: CALGELAFPNTGGTCTDKLIF. The CDR3 DNA reads as TGTGCTCTTGGGGAATTGGCCTTCCCGAATACTGGGGGCACTTGCACCGATAAACTCATCTTT.

As to this clone: TCRdb attributes to this sequence the protein of a much larger clone, which differs from the DNA translation at residue 15; a read error is likely, and the protein displayed is translated from the DNA. The rearrangement links TRDV1 to TRDJ1, with D perhaps TRDD3 (6 bases). V lost 2 bases, J lost 1 base, and 29 bases lay in between. The germline gives CDR1 TSWWSYY, CDR2 QGS. The CDR3 consists of 21 residues. In DNA form, the CDR3 reads TGTGCTCTTGGGGAATCTTTTCCCAACCGGTGGCTGGGGAGATGCACCGATAAACTCATCTTT. The encoded protein is CALGESFPNRWLGRCTDKLIF.

On this clone: TCRdb lists the protein of a much larger clone for this DNA, which differs at residue 3, so this is likely a read error; the protein given here is translated from the DNA itself. This rearrangement joins TRAV14/DV4 to TRDJ1, with 13 bases identical to TRDD3. Germline V gives CDR1 TSDPSYG, CDR2 QGSYDQQN (reference sequence). This CDR3 has 24 residues. CDR3 in DNA: TGTGCAGTGAGAGAGGGCCCCCTCCTACCTAAACCTACTGGGGGATACGGGTACACCGATAAACTCATCTTT. Amino acid sequence: CAVREGPLLPKPTGGYGYTDKLIF.